These 21 T cell receptor beta chains came from one sample sequenced in a study of persistence of HIV-infected CD4 T cells. The immunoSEQ assay was version 4, run in survey mode. The assay was immunoSEQ multiplex PCR, and TCRdb's table has in-frame clones only and misses some. Of 38,000 or so clones listed, about 84% are singletons. No antigen has been assigned to these receptors. Overlapping HIV-1 Gag 15-mer peptides at around 0.91 ug per peptide per mL were used. CD40L-negative CD69-negative CD45RO-high memory CD4+ T cells were sorted as populations depleted of antigen-responding cells. This specimen consisted of cultured CD4+ T cells from PBMCs, obtained from a patient who received antiretroviral therapy. These TCRs come from an adult with HIV. The donor label of this sample is uncertain.

V usage is TRBV7-3 and J usage is TRBJ2-7; 10 bases match TRBD1. Unmatched junction bases numbered 9, after V lost 5 bases and J lost 5 bases. Germline V CDR1 and CDR2: SGHTA, FQGTGA. There are 15 residues in the CDR3. The CDR3 sequence: CASSETGQGGHEQYF. The CDR3 DNA follows: TGTGCCAGCAGCGAAACCGGACAGGGGGGCCACGAGCAGTACTTC.

The chain has TRBV6-1 and TRBJ1-5; D not certain. Germline V gene lookup returns CDR1 MNHNS and CDR2 SASEGT. The CDR3 is made up of 14 amino acids. Deletions cut 5 bases from V and 2 bases from J, with 10 bases between. The CDR3 DNA is TGTGCCAGCAGTCCATGGGGTGGCAATCAGCCCCAGCATTTT. It specifies CASSPWGGNQPQHF.

The chain employs TRBV28 and TRBJ1-2; the D is unclear. CDR1 and CDR2 from the germline V gene are MDHEN and SYDVKM. This CDR3 region has 13 residues. V shed 3 bases and J shed 2 bases, with 7 bases lying between them. This chain's CDR3 is CASSFLGNYGYTF. DNA of the CDR3: TGTGCCAGCAGTTTCTTGGGGAACTATGGCTACACCTTC.

This rearrangement joins TRBV18 to TRBJ2-7; TRBD1 matches at 7 bases. The CDR3 loop spans 14 amino acids. The germline V gene encodes CDR1 KGHSH and CDR2 LQKENI. V lost 0 bases, J lost 9 bases, and 8 bases stayed unmatched. CDR3 in amino acids: CASSPPGTVTVQYF. CDR3 DNA sequence: TGTGCCAGCTCACCACCCGGGACAGTAACGGTGCAGTACTTC.

V usage is TRBV3-1 (or the pseudogene TRBV3-2) and J usage is TRBJ2-2; 14 bases map to TRBD2. The CDR3 length is 17 residues. Trimming removed 4 bases from V and 2 bases from J; junction bases left unmatched: 3. Germline CDR1 reads LGHDT; CDR2 reads YNNKEL (reference sequence). The CDR3 nucleotides are TGTGCCAGCAGCCGTGGACTAGCGGGGGGAAACACCGGGGAGCTGTTTTTT. Protein product: CASSRGLAGGNTGELFF.

The rearrangement links TRBV4-1 to TRBJ1-5; a possible D gene is TRBD1 (6 bases). The V end was cut by 0 bases, the J end by 0 bases, with 18 bases between. Germline values: CDR1 MGHRA, CDR2 YSYEKL. The CDR3 is 19 residues long. CDR3 residues: CASSQDHLIGQYSNQPQHF. DNA for the CDR3: TGCGCCAGCAGCCAAGATCACTTAATCGGACAGTATAGCAATCAGCCCCAGCATTTT.

The V call is TRBV4-1, the J call TRBJ1-4; 7 nucleotides agree with TRBD1. Germline CDR1 reads MGHRA; CDR2 reads YSYEKL. The V and J ends lost 11 bases and 6 bases, in that order; junction bases with no gene match: 12. The CDR3 is made up of 14 amino acids. DNA for the CDR3: TGCGCCGGAGGCCGAGGGCAGGGGGATGAAAAACTGTTTTTT. It yields the protein CAGGRGQGDEKLFF.

The chain uses TRBV3-1 (or the pseudogene TRBV3-2) and TRBJ2-3; 13 nucleotides agree with TRBD2. The V and J ends lost 1 base and 0 bases, in that order; junction bases with no gene match: 7. Germline V gene lookup returns CDR1 LGHDT and CDR2 YNNKEL (reference sequence). CDR3 length equals 19 residues. The CDR3 coding sequence is TGTGCCAGCAGCCAAGGGCGGGGACTAGCGGGGTTTAGCACAGATACGCAGTATTTT. Protein: CASSQGRGLAGFSTDTQYF.

The chain has TRBV14 and TRBJ1-3, with 7 bases identical to TRBD1. There are 15 residues in the CDR3. Germline CDR1 is SGHDN and CDR2 is FVKESK. The J segment lost 3 bases and the V segment lost 4 bases, leaving 6 bases of the junction unmatched. The CDR3 coding sequence is TGTGCCAGCAGCCGAGACAGGGTGGATGGAAACACCATATATTTT. Translated, it gives CASSRDRVDGNTIYF.

The chain employs TRBV5-8 and TRBJ2-6, with D perhaps TRBD1 (5 bases). CDR1 is SGHTS and CDR2 is YDEGEE in the germline V gene. Trimming cost V 0 bases and J 0 bases, with 7 bases left between them. This CDR3 has 16 amino acids. CDR3 nucleotide sequence: TGTGCCAGCAGCTTGGGACAGTACTCTGGGGCCAACGTCCTGACTTTC. It yields the protein CASSLGQYSGANVLTF.

This clone came up a few times. The V and J genes are TRBV5-4 and TRBJ2-2; TRBD1 is a possible D gene (5 bases). V was cut by 0 bases and J by 0 bases, with 15 bases left in between. The germline V gene has CDR1 SGHNT and CDR2 YYREEE (reference sequence). The CDR3 has 18 residues. As DNA, the CDR3 is TGTGCCAGCAGCTTGGACAGGTCCATAGGTACGAACACCGGGGAGCTGTTTTTT. Residues: CASSLDRSIGTNTGELFF.

The sample holds one count of this clone. This rearrangement joins TRBV29-1 to TRBJ1-2; D gene uncertain. CDR3 length: 11 residues. Trimming removed 7 bases from V and 8 bases from J, with 14 bases in between. Germline V gene data show CDR1 as SQVTM and CDR2 as ANQGSEA. The CDR3, as DNA: TGCAGCGCAGAAAGGGCCAGAGGCTACACCTTC. Translation gives CSAERARGYTF.

The chain carries TRBV3-1 (or the pseudogene TRBV3-2) and TRBJ1-4; TRBD1 is a possible D gene (5 bases). The germline V gene encodes CDR1 LGHDT and CDR2 YNNKEL (reference sequence). Trimming removed 1 base from V and 7 bases from J, with 7 bases in between. CDR3 length: 13 residues. This CDR3 reads CASSQGQGEKLFF. The DNA for the CDR3 is TGTGCCAGCAGCCAAGGGCAGGGTGAAAAACTGTTTTTT.

This clone was observed a few times. This chain links TRBV24-1 with TRBJ2-3; 9 nucleotides match TRBD2. The length of the CDR3 is 14 residues. The J segment lost 9 bases and the V segment lost 5 bases, leaving 8 bases of the junction unmatched. Per germline, CDR1 KGHDR and CDR2 SFDVKD. CDR3 DNA sequence: TGTGCCACCAGTGCGGCTAGCGGGGTTTACACGCAGTATTTT. This codes for CATSAASGVYTQYF.

The V gene is TRBV18, the J gene TRBJ1-4, with 9 bases fitting TRBD1. Germline CDR1 is KGHSH and CDR2 is LQKENI. The CDR3 extends over 16 amino acids. With 2 bases clipped from V and 0 bases from J, the junction kept 1 base outside the gene matches. CDR3 DNA: TGTGCCAGCTCACCAGGACAGGGGACAACTAATGAAAAACTGTTTTTT. Its protein is CASSPGQGTTNEKLFF.

The chain links TRBV7-8 to TRBJ2-6; D call uncertain. The V end was cut by 1 base, the J end by 1 base, with 8 bases between. Per the germline V gene, CDR1 is SGHVS and CDR2 is FQNEAQ. The CDR3 sequence is 16 residues long. CDR3 amino acids: CASSLVPLSGANVLTF. In DNA, the CDR3 is TGTGCCAGCAGCTTAGTGCCCCTTTCTGGGGCCAACGTCCTGACTTTC.

The V call is TRBV5-1, the J call TRBJ2-3, with 15 bases aligning to TRBD2. Trimming removed 4 bases from V and 2 bases from J; junction bases left unmatched: 8. CDR1 and CDR2 (germline): SGHRS, YFSETQ. This CDR3 spans 18 amino acids. In DNA, the CDR3 is TGCGCCAGCAGCCGTTCCGGGACTAGCGGGGGGCCCACAGATACGCAGTATTTT. This gives the protein CASSRSGTSGGPTDTQYF.

The gene calls are TRBV19 and TRBJ2-3; the match to TRBD2 covers 9 bases. Germline values: CDR1 LNHDA, CDR2 SQIVND (reference sequence). This CDR3 region has 13 residues. Losses at the gene ends were 6 bases for V and 5 bases for J; bases not matched to a gene: 3. CDR3 amino acids: CASRAGGRDTQYF. In nucleotides, the CDR3 is TGTGCCAGTAGGGCGGGGGGGAGAGATACGCAGTATTTT.

The chain uses TRBV11-3 and TRBJ2-7, with TRBD1 identical over 7 bases. CDR3 size: 14 residues. With V trimmed by 5 bases and J by 5 bases, 9 bases remained unmatched. Germline V gene data show CDR1 as SGHNT and CDR2 as YENEEA. CDR3 DNA sequence: TGTGCCAGCAGCCCAGGTCCCACAGGGGACGAGCAGTACTTC. Translation gives CASSPGPTGDEQYF. Based on the CDR3 plus reference TRBV11-3 and TRBJ2-7, the full variable domain is EAGVVQSPRYKIIEKKQPVAFWCNPISGHNTLYWYLQNLGQGPELLIRYENEEAVDDSQLPKDRFSAERLKGVDSTLKIQPAELGDSAVYLCASSPGPTGDEQYFGPGTRLTVT.

The J gene is TRBJ2-7, the V gene TRBV3-1 (or the pseudogene TRBV3-2); perhaps TRBD1 as D (5 bases). The CDR3 extends over 12 amino acids. Deletions cut 10 bases from V and 4 bases from J, with 14 bases between. Germline CDR1 is LGHDT and CDR2 is YNNKEL (reference sequence). The CDR3 nucleotides are TGTGCCACGATTAAGAACAGGTACGAGCAGTACTTC. Amino acids: CATIKNRYEQYF.

The chain is built from TRBV6-5 and TRBJ2-4; the match to TRBD1 covers 7 bases. The trim removed 2 bases at V and 9 bases at J, leaving 10 bases unmatched. Per the germline V gene, CDR1 is MNHEY and CDR2 is SVGAGI. This CDR3 region has 15 residues. The CDR3 sequence is CASSYTKGGLGIQYF. The CDR3 DNA reads as TGTGCCAGCAGTTACACTAAAGGGGGCTTGGGCATTCAGTACTTC.